This T cell receptor beta chain came from a study of T-cell memory formation after mild COVID-19. This clonotype showed up just a few times. What it recognizes is unknown. General study findings and limits: CD4/CD8 balance held among clones contracting day 15 to 85, and later expanders leaned CD4+.

The germline V gene encodes CDR1 SEHNR and CDR2 FQNEAQ (reference sequence). This CDR3 has 15 amino acids. J gave up 0 bases and V 7 bases, and 9 bases lay outside the gene matches. From the 5' RACE reads, TCRdb called clonotypes with MiXCR, one entry per CDR3 protein. The sample consists of over 150,000 distinct CDR3 sequences, over 10% of them appearing once. Sequenced material: PBMCs or a T cell subset sorted from them (not recorded which). The rearrangement links TRBV7-9 to TRBJ2-7; 7 positions agree with TRBD2. The TCR originated in a man younger than 35 who had mild COVID-19 (a few samples of this study predate the infection). Cell type and time point are not known. The CDR3 protein is CASTSGRASSYEQYF. In DNA, the CDR3 is TGTGCCAGCACCTCGGGGAGGGCTAGCTCCTACGAGCAGTACTTC.